A selection of T cell receptor beta chains follows, all from one sample in a study of blood T cell repertoires in COVID-19. The data were produced by immunoSEQ multiplex PCR, yet TCRdb's version contains in-frame clones alone and is incomplete. The table includes tens of thousands of clones, about 77% detected once. The source material was peripheral blood. Source of these receptors: a human donor with active or convalescent COVID-19. The donor label of this sample is uncertain. CDR3s include the opening cysteine and the closing phenylalanine or tryptophan. Each record gives: V gene, J gene, D gene, clone size, CDR3 DNA, CDR3 protein. The D gene is left open where the match is weak. A row's size may be missing; if present it is once, few, many or a size class.

v_call: TRBV30; j_call: TRBJ1-6; d_call: .; clone_size: few; cdr3_nt: TGTGCCCGAAGGGGCAACTCCTATAATTCACCCCTCCACTTT; cdr3_aa: CARRGNSYNSPLHF
v_call: TRBV5-1; j_call: TRBJ2-1; d_call: .; clone_size: few; cdr3_nt: TGCGCCAGCAGCCCCGTGTTGGGTAGCGGCTCCTACAATGAGCAGTTCTTC; cdr3_aa: CASSPVLGSGSYNEQFF
v_call: TRBV7-2; j_call: TRBJ2-2; d_call: .; clone_size: .; cdr3_nt: TGTGCCAGCAGCCCCGACTGGTTTGCCGGGGAGCTGTTTTTT; cdr3_aa: CASSPDWFAGELFF
v_call: TRBV6-6; j_call: TRBJ1-4; d_call: TRBD1; clone_size: .; cdr3_nt: TGTGCCAGCAGTCAGACAGGGGGGGGAGCAAAACTGTTTTTT; cdr3_aa: CASSQTGGGAKLFF
v_call: TRBV24-1; j_call: TRBJ2-7; d_call: TRBD1; clone_size: .; cdr3_nt: TGTGCCACCAGTGACGACAGGGGATCGACCTACGAGCAGTACTTC; cdr3_aa: CATSDDRGSTYEQYF
v_call: TRBV6-4; j_call: TRBJ2-3; d_call: TRBD1; clone_size: .; cdr3_nt: TGTGCCAGCAGTGATGGGGACAGCATAGTAGATACGCAGTATTTT; cdr3_aa: CASSDGDSIVDTQYF
v_call: TRBV27; j_call: TRBJ1-3; d_call: TRBD1; clone_size: .; cdr3_nt: TGTGCCAGCAGTCGACAGGGGGCGCACTCTGGAAACACCATATATTTT; cdr3_aa: CASSRQGAHSGNTIYF
v_call: TRBV5-8; j_call: TRBJ2-7; d_call: .; clone_size: .; cdr3_nt: TGTGCCAGCAGCCCTGAGGGAGGGCAGTACTTC; cdr3_aa: CASSPEGGQYF
v_call: TRBV9; j_call: TRBJ1-4; d_call: .; clone_size: .; cdr3_nt: TGTGCCAGCAGCCCGGTGGAGGGAACTAATGAAAAACTGTTTTTT; cdr3_aa: CASSPVEGTNEKLFF
v_call: TRBV3-1/TRBV3-2; j_call: TRBJ2-3; d_call: .; clone_size: few; cdr3_nt: TGTGCCAGCAGCACGGGACTCCTAGATACGCAGTATTTT; cdr3_aa: CASSTGLLDTQYF
v_call: TRBV10-3; j_call: TRBJ2-7; d_call: .; clone_size: .; cdr3_nt: TGTGCCATCAGGGCACCGTCCGTGGACGAGCAGTACTTC; cdr3_aa: CAIRAPSVDEQYF
v_call: TRBV25-1; j_call: TRBJ1-2; d_call: TRBD1; clone_size: few; cdr3_nt: TGTGCCAGCAGTGACCACAGACAGGGGGCTGGCTACACCTTC; cdr3_aa: CASSDHRQGAGYTF
v_call: TRBV7-2; j_call: TRBJ1-5; d_call: .; clone_size: .; cdr3_nt: TGTGCCAGCAGCTTAGCGGCGGGGGCGCGGCAGCCCCAGCATTTT; cdr3_aa: CASSLAAGARQPQHF
v_call: TRBV6-5; j_call: TRBJ1-2; d_call: .; clone_size: .; cdr3_nt: TGTGCCAGCCGGAGTTCGGGAGGGCATGGCTACACCTTC; cdr3_aa: CASRSSGGHGYTF
v_call: TRBV13; j_call: TRBJ2-1; d_call: .; clone_size: .; cdr3_nt: TGTGCCAGCACCGAGAGGGTGTTATACAATGAGCAGTTCTTC; cdr3_aa: CASTERVLYNEQFF
v_call: TRBV10-1; j_call: TRBJ2-3; d_call: .; clone_size: .; cdr3_nt: TGCGCCAGCAGTGATCAGGGTAGCACAGATACGCAGTATTTT; cdr3_aa: CASSDQGSTDTQYF
v_call: TRBV21-1; j_call: TRBJ2-3; d_call: .; clone_size: .; cdr3_nt: TGTGCCAGCCCGGGCGGGTGTCTGAGCACAGATACGCAGTATTTT; cdr3_aa: CASPGGCLSTDTQYF
v_call: TRBV24-1; j_call: TRBJ2-1; d_call: .; clone_size: .; cdr3_nt: TGTGCCACCAGGGACAGCCAAGCCGATGAGCAGTTCTTC; cdr3_aa: CATRDSQADEQFF
v_call: TRBV3-1/TRBV3-2; j_call: TRBJ1-6; d_call: .; clone_size: .; cdr3_nt: TGTGCCAGCAGCCAAGTTCAAAATTCACCCCTCCACTTT; cdr3_aa: CASSQVQNSPLHF
v_call: TRBV12-3/TRBV12-4; j_call: TRBJ2-1; d_call: .; clone_size: .; cdr3_nt: TGTGCCAGTTCTACCAGGGAGGACGTGCAGTTCTTC; cdr3_aa: CASSTREDVQFF
v_call: TRBV19; j_call: TRBJ1-6; d_call: TRBD1; clone_size: .; cdr3_nt: TGTGCCAGTAGTATGGGTCAGGGGGTTAATTCACCCCTCCACTTT; cdr3_aa: CASSMGQGVNSPLHF
v_call: TRBV6-2/TRBV6-3; j_call: TRBJ1-1; d_call: .; clone_size: .; cdr3_nt: TGTGCCAGCAGCGCGGACAAGAACACTGAAGCTTTCTTT; cdr3_aa: CASSADKNTEAFF
v_call: TRBV4-3; j_call: TRBJ2-6; d_call: .; clone_size: .; cdr3_nt: TGCGCCAGCAGCCAAGATGAGCGCGGCAGACCTTTCTCTGGGGCCAACGTCCTGACTTTC; cdr3_aa: CASSQDERGRPFSGANVLTF
v_call: TRBV4-1; j_call: TRBJ2-2; d_call: .; clone_size: once; cdr3_nt: TGCGCCAGCAGCCAGGGTGGTAGCGTCCCCGGGGAGCTGTTTTTT; cdr3_aa: CASSQGGSVPGELFF
v_call: TRBV14; j_call: TRBJ2-1; d_call: .; clone_size: few; cdr3_nt: TGTGCCAGCAGCCAGGGGAGTTCCTACAATGAGCAGTTCTTC; cdr3_aa: CASSQGSSYNEQFF
v_call: TRBV19; j_call: TRBJ1-2; d_call: .; clone_size: .; cdr3_nt: TGTGCCTGCTCGACGTCGGTGGGCACCACCTACTATGGCTACACCTTC; cdr3_aa: CACSTSVGTTYYGYTF
v_call: TRBV27; j_call: TRBJ2-7; d_call: .; clone_size: .; cdr3_nt: TGTGCCAGCAGCCCCTCGCCTAGGCTGATTACCTACGAGCAGTACTTC; cdr3_aa: CASSPSPRLITYEQYF
v_call: TRBV7-2; j_call: TRBJ2-7; d_call: .; clone_size: .; cdr3_nt: TGTGCCAGCAGCTTAGCGTTCCTGAGAGAGCAGTACTTC; cdr3_aa: CASSLAFLREQYF
v_call: TRBV12-3/TRBV12-4; j_call: TRBJ2-5; d_call: .; clone_size: .; cdr3_nt: TGTGCCAGCAGTTTCCTAGAGACCCAGTACTTC; cdr3_aa: CASSFLETQYF
v_call: TRBV10-3; j_call: TRBJ2-1; d_call: TRBD2; clone_size: .; cdr3_nt: TGTGCCATCAGTGGACGGGTAGCGGGAGGGGATGAGCAGTTCTTC; cdr3_aa: CAISGRVAGGDEQFF
v_call: TRBV3-1/TRBV3-2; j_call: TRBJ1-2; d_call: .; clone_size: few; cdr3_nt: TGTGCCAGCAGCCAAGGGAGGGTAAGGGGCTACACCTTC; cdr3_aa: CASSQGRVRGYTF
v_call: TRBV4-2; j_call: TRBJ2-6; d_call: .; clone_size: .; cdr3_nt: TGTGCCAGCAGCCAAGACCTCGTCTCTGGGGCCAACGTCCTGACTTTC; cdr3_aa: CASSQDLVSGANVLTF
v_call: TRBV28; j_call: TRBJ1-5; d_call: .; clone_size: .; cdr3_nt: TGTGCCAGCAGTTCCTCCCTCGGACTGACGAATCAGCCCCAGCATTTT; cdr3_aa: CASSSSLGLTNQPQHF
v_call: TRBV3-1/TRBV3-2; j_call: TRBJ1-3; d_call: .; clone_size: .; cdr3_nt: TGTGCCAGCAGTAGAAGTCGCCAGGGCTTCTTAAGTGGAAACACCATATATTTT; cdr3_aa: CASSRSRQGFLSGNTIYF
v_call: TRBV11-2; j_call: TRBJ1-1; d_call: .; clone_size: .; cdr3_nt: TGTGCCAGCAGCTTTGGGGGGGGCACTGAAGCTTTCTTT; cdr3_aa: CASSFGGGTEAFF
v_call: TRBV7-8; j_call: TRBJ1-2; d_call: TRBD1; clone_size: few; cdr3_nt: TGTGCCAGCAGCTCGGACAGGGGAAGGGGCTACACCTTC; cdr3_aa: CASSSDRGRGYTF
v_call: TRBV15; j_call: TRBJ1-5; d_call: .; clone_size: .; cdr3_nt: TGTGCCACCAGCAGAGATCGCAGTCCCAGCAATCAGCCCCAGCATTTT; cdr3_aa: CATSRDRSPSNQPQHF
v_call: TRBV6-2/TRBV6-3; j_call: TRBJ2-1; d_call: .; clone_size: .; cdr3_nt: TGTGCCAGCAGTTACTCGGGCAGGGACTACAATGAGCAGTTCTTC; cdr3_aa: CASSYSGRDYNEQFF
v_call: TRBV7-2; j_call: TRBJ1-2; d_call: TRBD1; clone_size: .; cdr3_nt: TGTGCCAGCAGCCCCGCGGCCCTGGGACAGGGGAAAGGCTACACCTTC; cdr3_aa: CASSPAALGQGKGYTF
v_call: TRBV12-5; j_call: TRBJ1-1; d_call: .; clone_size: .; cdr3_nt: TGTGCTAGTGGTTTCACTCTTCCCGCTGAGACAGACGGCCGCCCGAGCACTGAAGCTTTCTTT; cdr3_aa: CASGFTLPAETDGRPSTEAFF
v_call: TRBV9; j_call: TRBJ2-7; d_call: .; clone_size: .; cdr3_nt: TGTGCCAGCAGCGTAGGGTTCAGGGCCGTCAACGAGCAGTACTTC; cdr3_aa: CASSVGFRAVNEQYF
v_call: TRBV13; j_call: TRBJ2-1; d_call: TRBD2; clone_size: few; cdr3_nt: TGTGCCAGCAGCCCCACCGTGGGATATAGCGGGAGGGCCAGCGATGAGCAGTTCTTC; cdr3_aa: CASSPTVGYSGRASDEQFF
v_call: TRBV9; j_call: TRBJ2-1; d_call: .; clone_size: once; cdr3_nt: TGTGCCAGCAGCGTAGGCGGGCCGTCTTACAATGAGCAGTTCTTC; cdr3_aa: CASSVGGPSYNEQFF